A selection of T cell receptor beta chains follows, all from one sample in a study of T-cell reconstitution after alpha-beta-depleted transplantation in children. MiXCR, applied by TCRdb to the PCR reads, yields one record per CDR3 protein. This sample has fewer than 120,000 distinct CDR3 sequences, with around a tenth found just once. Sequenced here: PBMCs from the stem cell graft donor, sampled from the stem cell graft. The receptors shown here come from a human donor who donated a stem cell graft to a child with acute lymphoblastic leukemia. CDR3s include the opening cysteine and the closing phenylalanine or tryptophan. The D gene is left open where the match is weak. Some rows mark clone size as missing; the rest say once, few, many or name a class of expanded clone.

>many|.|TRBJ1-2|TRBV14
CASSQDGNSYYGYTF
TGTGCCAGCAGCCAAGATGGGAACAGCTACTATGGCTACACCTTC
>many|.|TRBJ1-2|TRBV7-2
CASSPPGLQNYGYTF
TGTGCCAGCAGCCCTCCGGGACTGCAAAACTATGGCTACACCTTC
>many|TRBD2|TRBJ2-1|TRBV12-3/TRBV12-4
CASSGTSGLNEQFF
TGTGCCAGCAGCGGGACTAGCGGCCTAAATGAGCAGTTCTTC
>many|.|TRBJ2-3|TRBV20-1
CSASGGTLKADTQYF
TGCAGTGCTAGCGGGGGGACACTTAAAGCAGATACGCAGTATTTT
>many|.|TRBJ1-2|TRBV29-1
CSVEDPSGVQGRGYGYTF
TGCAGCGTTGAAGATCCCTCGGGGGTACAGGGAAGGGGCTATGGCTACACCTTC
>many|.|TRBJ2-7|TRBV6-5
CASSFLYEQYF
TGTGCCAGCAGTTTCCTCTACGAGCAGTACTTC
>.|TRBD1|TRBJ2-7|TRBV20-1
CSAITGAYEQYF
TGCAGTGCCATTACAGGGGCCTACGAGCAGTACTTC
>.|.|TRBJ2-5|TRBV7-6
CASSPWEPQETQYF
TGTGCCAGCAGCCCCTGGGAGCCCCAAGAGACCCAGTACTTC
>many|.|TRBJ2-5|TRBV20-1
CSARDLIGETQYF
TGCAGTGCTAGAGACCTGATAGGGGAGACCCAGTACTTC
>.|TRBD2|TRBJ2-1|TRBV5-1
CASSLFTSGGYNEQFF
TGCGCCAGCAGCTTGTTTACGAGCGGGGGATACAATGAGCAGTTCTTC
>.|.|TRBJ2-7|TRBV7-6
CASSLFGGGADEQYF
TGTGCCAGCAGCTTATTTGGGGGGGGCGCGGACGAGCAGTACTTC
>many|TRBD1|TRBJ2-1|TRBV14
CASSLDRGPNEQFF
TGTGCCAGCAGCCTGGACAGGGGACCCAATGAGCAGTTCTTC
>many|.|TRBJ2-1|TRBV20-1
CSARGPVNEQFF
TGCAGTGCTCGGGGGCCTGTCAATGAGCAGTTCTTC